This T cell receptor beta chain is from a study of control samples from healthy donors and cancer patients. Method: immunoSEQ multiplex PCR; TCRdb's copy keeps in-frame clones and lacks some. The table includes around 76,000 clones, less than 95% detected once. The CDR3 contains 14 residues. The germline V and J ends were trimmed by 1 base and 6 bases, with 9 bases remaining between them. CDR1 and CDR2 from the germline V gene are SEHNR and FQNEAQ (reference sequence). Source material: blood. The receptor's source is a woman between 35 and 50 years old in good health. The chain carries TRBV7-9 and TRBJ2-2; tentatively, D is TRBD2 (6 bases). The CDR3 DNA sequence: TGTGCCAGCAGCTTAGAGTGGGGGGCCGGGGAGCTGTTTTTT. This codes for CASSLEWGAGELFF.